This TCR beta chain derives from a study of OX40 agonist ivuxolimab in advanced cancers. Study-wide context: At doses from 0.01 to 10 mg/kg, patients were given intravenous ivuxolimab every 2 weeks. Cohort: about 80% men, mean age about 62, aged roughly 20 to 79. Partial responses were observed in three patients, of whom one had hepatocellular carcinoma and two had cutaneous melanoma.

Sequencing used immunoSEQ multiplex PCR; TCRdb keeps in-frame clones, though not all of them. Of about 79,000 clones in the sample, less than 95% are singletons; the top ten hold 0.33%. Broader study findings: At 0.1 to 3.0 mg/kg and by week 6, clonal expansion occurred in CD4+ and CD8+ blood T cells.

As for this clone: Its antigen is not known.

V was trimmed by 4 bases and J by 0 bases, leaving 19 bases between them. Germline assignment: CDR1 SEHNR and CDR2 FQNEAQ (reference sequence). This CDR3 is built from 18 residues. The chain links TRBV7-9 to TRBJ2-1, with D perhaps matching TRBD1 (6 bases). The source was CD4+ or CD8+ T cells sorted from blood, collected in a trial of the OX40 agonist ivuxolimab. The receptor was derived from an adult with an advanced solid tumor such as melanoma, head and neck, liver or kidney cancer. The CDR3 reads CASSSARIQGSSYNEQFF. DNA for the CDR3: TGTGCCAGCAGCTCGGCACGCATACAGGGTAGCTCCTACAATGAGCAGTTCTTC.